The source of this TCR beta chain is a study of cytomegalovirus exposure and HLA in healthy donors. Study conclusions and caveats: It was likely that a cluster of highly shared sequence variants was a sequencing artifact. It was approximately 150 TCR beta chains that were listed as cytomegalovirus-associated.

13 Jbeta primers and 60 Vbeta primers were used for the PCR. Sequenced by immunoSEQ multiplex PCR; TCRdb stores in-frame clones only, minus some. This sample carries around 150,000 clones, about 72% of them seen once, and the ten largest clones take approximately 1.3%. Donors counted as nominally healthy when sampled, yet unrecorded immune exposures were likely. Regarding this clone: Antigen: not known.

CDR3 size: 15 residues. J was trimmed by 5 bases and V by 3 bases; bases with no gene match: 9. The germline V gene has CDR1 SGHTA and CDR2 FQGNSA. This TCR was sampled from a man between 60 and 75 years old in good health and CMV-seronegative. This sequence joins TRBV7-2 and TRBJ2-5; 7 nucleotides match TRBD1. Sequenced: PBMCs. CDR3 sequence reads: CASSFPTGEAETQYF. The CDR3 nucleotides are TGTGCCAGCAGCTTCCCCACAGGGGAAGCGGAGACCCAGTACTTC.